A selection of T cell receptor beta chains follows, all from one sample in a study of cytomegalovirus exposure and HLA in healthy donors. Here immunoSEQ multiplex PCR was the method, and the copy in TCRdb shows in-frame clones only, minus some. Of fewer than 150,000 clones in the sample, over 70% are singletons; the top ten hold 6.8%. The sample was PBMCs. The receptors were sampled from a man between 35 and 55 years old in good health and CMV-seropositive. The CDR3 runs from the conserved cysteine through the conserved F or W.

j_call,v_call,cdr3_aa
TRBJ2-6,TRBV19,CASSLSSSGANVLTF
TRBJ2-3,TRBV4-2,CASSKLAGVADTQYF
TRBJ1-1,TRBV27,CASSLSQGPNTEAFF
TRBJ2-4,TRBV27,CASSLSCFLPAKNIQYF
TRBJ2-1,TRBV5-1,CASSLIGTSGGVPTNEQFF
TRBJ2-5,TRBV6-6,CASRESAGGETQYF
TRBJ1-6,TRBV30,CAWSVGSRWTRGYNSPLHF
TRBJ2-7,TRBV7-8,CASSLALRDEQYF
TRBJ1-1,TRBV7-9,CASSLAPGMGTEAFF
TRBJ2-5,TRBV4-1,CASSQDPPGAQETQYF
TRBJ2-5,TRBV19,CASSIAVEETQYF
TRBJ2-2,TRBV4-2,CASSPGLAAPTGELFF
TRBJ2-1,TRBV7-2,CASSLSNEQFF
TRBJ1-1,TRBV5-4,CASSSGTGLYKGAFF
TRBJ1-6,TRBV7-6,CASSLAQGGNSPLHF
TRBJ2-5,TRBV18,CASSQDRGLQETQYF
.,TRBV4-3,CASSPASGTGREQYF
TRBJ2-7,TRBV6-1,CASSELTGGHEQYF
TRBJ2-7,TRBV15,CATSRGTAGGAYEQYF
TRBJ2-3,TRBV9,CASRLLDSTDTQYF
TRBJ2-7,TRBV28,CAHGRGAPSEQYF
TRBJ1-1,TRBV25-1,CASRSTEAFF
TRBJ2-5,TRBV19,CASSKPGQTQETQYF
TRBJ1-3,TRBV5-1,CASSLGQGLTGNTIYF
TRBJ1-5,TRBV5-1,CASSEGTSPSSNQPQHF
TRBJ2-7,TRBV6-5,CASSRLAGPYEQYF
TRBJ2-7,TRBV27,CASSWSLSYEQYF
TRBJ1-6,TRBV4-1,CASSQDGRVESYNSPLHF
TRBJ1-1,TRBV5-4,CASSPRQNTEAFF
TRBJ1-3,TRBV4-1,CASSQWDSALSSIGNTIYF
TRBJ2-7,TRBV6-1,CASTLDRVEYF